A single sample is the source of the 25 T cell receptor beta chains below, sequenced in a study of cytomegalovirus exposure and HLA in healthy donors. The PCR had 60 Vbeta and 13 Jbeta primers. Assay used: immunoSEQ multiplex PCR; TCRdb lists only in-frame clones, some missing. The repertoire holds about 150,000 clones, with less than 85% as singletons. The sequenced sample was PBMCs. All receptors derive from a boy aged 2-9 years in good health and CMV-seronegative.

J is TRBJ2-1 and V is TRBV28; 14 nucleotides line up with TRBD2. J lost 6 bases, V lost 6 bases, and 4 bases had no gene match. The CDR3 runs 15 residues. The germline V gene encodes CDR1 MDHEN and CDR2 SYDVKM. Here the CDR3 DNA reads TGTGCCAGCAGGGGGACTAGCGGGAGAGGCAATGAGCAGTTCTTC. This translates into CASRGTSGRGNEQFF.

The V gene is TRBV28, the J gene TRBJ1-2; D is possibly TRBD1 (6 bases). The CDR3 spans 13 residues. CDR1 MDHEN and CDR2 SYDVKM come from the germline V gene. Trimming removed 6 bases at V and 3 bases at J, with 11 bases between. CDR3 in amino acids: CASSLQGYYGYTF. The CDR3 coding sequence is TGTGCCAGCAGCCTACAGGGCTACTATGGCTACACCTTC.

The chain couples TRBV5-1 to TRBJ2-1; 9 bases align to TRBD2. Germline CDR1 and CDR2: SGHRS and YFSETQ. J lost 2 bases, V lost 2 bases, and 2 bases had no gene match. The CDR3 has 15 amino acids. CDR3 bases: TGCGCCAGCAGCTTCCTAGCGGGGACCTACAATGAGCAGTTCTTC. Protein: CASSFLAGTYNEQFF.

In its sample, this clone was seen once. At one boundary the junction diverges from the germline segment, which might be a read error. The same CDR3 is also encoded by other DNA sequences in this sample. This chain uses TRBV29-1 with TRBJ1-2, with D unclear. Germline assignment: CDR1 SQVTM and CDR2 ANQGSEA. This CDR3 contains 15 residues. Here the CDR3 DNA reads TGCAGCGTTGACGTACAGCGGGTAACTAACTACGGCTACACCTTC. Translated, it gives CSVDVQRVTNYGYTF.

This chain joins TRBV6-1 and TRBJ2-7, with D maybe TRBD1 (6 bases). Trimming pared 5 bases from V and 2 bases from J, leaving 10 bases between. Germline lookup yields CDR1 MNHNS and CDR2 SASEGT. The CDR3 has 13 residues. Written as DNA, the CDR3 is TGTGCCAGCAGTCAGGGGTTAACCTACGAGCAGTACTTC. Translated, it gives CASSQGLTYEQYF.

The chain joins TRBV19 to TRBJ1-5; no clear D gene. V was shortened by 5 bases and J by 1 base, with 18 bases between the two germline ends. Germline V gene sequence: CDR1 LNHDA, CDR2 SQIVND (reference sequence). CDR3 length: 17 amino acids. In DNA form, the CDR3 reads TGTGCCAGTAGTGCTTGGTCCCCGCGGGTAAGCAATCAGCCCCAGCATTTT. The encoded protein is CASSAWSPRVSNQPQHF.

This clone has just one count. The V gene is TRBV5-1, the J gene TRBJ2-5; 14 bases match TRBD2. Germline CDR1 is SGHRS and CDR2 is YFSETQ. This CDR3 is built from 15 residues. Germline trimming cut 4 bases from V and 4 bases from J; bases unmatched to any gene: 3. The CDR3 spells CASSPGLAGVETQYF. The DNA for the CDR3 is TGCGCCAGCAGCCCGGGACTAGCGGGAGTAGAGACCCAGTACTTC.

The chain uses TRBV6-1 and TRBJ1-2; no reliable D call. The CDR3 is 13 amino acids. The germline gives CDR1 MNHNS, CDR2 SASEGT. Deletions cut 4 bases from V and 8 bases from J, with 14 bases between. CDR3: CASSGTDQTGYTF. CDR3 in DNA: TGTGCCAGCAGTGGTACAGACCAAACGGGCTACACCTTC.

CDR3: CASSSDRDDNEKLFF. The DNA for the CDR3 is TGTGCCAGCAGCTCGGACAGGGACGATAATGAAAAACTGTTTTTT. The chain recombines TRBV7-2 with TRBJ1-4, with 8 bases lining up with TRBD1. The trim removed 4 bases at V and 4 bases at J, leaving 5 bases unmatched. The CDR3 is made up of 15 amino acids. Looked up from germline, CDR1 is SGHTA and CDR2 is FQGNSA.

This clone is medium-sized by share. V gene TRBV4-2 combines with J gene TRBJ1-2, with 10 bases aligning to TRBD1. Germline V gives CDR1 LGHNA, CDR2 YNFKEQ. V lost 0 bases and J lost 6; bases outside the gene matches: 4. The CDR3 is 15 residues long. CDR3 loop: CASSQDRDRGDGYTF. CDR3 in DNA: TGTGCCAGCAGCCAAGATAGGGACAGGGGTGATGGCTACACCTTC.

This clone appeared a single time. The rearrangement links TRBV5-5 to TRBJ2-6; perhaps TRBD2 as D (5 bases). CDR3 length: 11 residues. The V gene's germline CDR1 is SGHKS and CDR2 YYEKEE (reference sequence). Trimming stripped 4 bases from V and 13 bases from J, with 9 bases between. The CDR3: CASSLGEVLTF. The CDR3 region has the DNA TGTGCCAGCAGCCTTGGGGAGGTCCTGACTTTC.

This chain uses TRBV11-2 with TRBJ2-1; TRBD2 matches 7 bases. Trimming removed 8 bases from V and 4 bases from J; junction bases left unmatched: 20. The CDR3 extends over 18 amino acids. Looked up from germline, CDR1 is SGHAT and CDR2 is FQNNGV. The CDR3 reads CASCPGPPMASGYNEQFF. The CDR3 DNA follows: TGTGCCAGCTGCCCCGGCCCACCTATGGCTAGCGGATACAATGAGCAGTTCTTC.

This sequence joins TRBV7-9 and TRBJ1-2, with 11 bases identical to TRBD1. The CDR3 covers 17 residues. The germline CDR1 and CDR2 sequences are SEHNR and FQNEAQ (reference sequence). The junction had 8 bases not matched to a gene; V was cut back by 3 bases and J by 2 bases. The chain's CDR3 is CASSLRGQGVENYGYTF. CDR3 DNA: TGTGCCAGCAGCTTGAGGGGACAGGGGGTCGAGAACTATGGCTACACCTTC.

The chain employs TRBV15 and TRBJ2-1; D is possibly TRBD2 (6 bases). The CDR3 has 16 residues. CDR1 LNHNV and CDR2 YYDKDF come from the germline V gene (reference sequence). The V and J ends lost 1 base and 7 bases respectively, with 17 bases between them. CDR3 sequence: CATSRVGVGTFNEQFF. DNA for the CDR3: TGTGCCACCAGCAGAGTAGGAGTCGGGACTTTTAATGAGCAGTTCTTC. Drawing the rest from reference TRBV15 and TRBJ2-1, the complete variable domain is DAMVIQNPRYQVTQFGKPVTLSCSQTLNHNVMYWYQQKSSQAPKLLFHYYDKDFNNEADTPDNFQSRRPNTSFCFLDIRSPGLGDTAMYLCATSRVGVGTFNEQFFGPGTRLTVL.

This clone was found a few times. The sample has other DNA sequences that encode this CDR3 too. This CDR3 reads CASSYSAGGLNEQFF. The CDR3 DNA is TGTGCCAGCAGTTACTCGGCGGGGGGGTTAAATGAGCAGTTCTTC. The chain is built from TRBV6-5 and TRBJ2-1, with 9 bases matching TRBD2. The trim removed 0 bases at V and 7 bases at J, leaving 4 bases unmatched. CDR3 length: 15 amino acids. The germline gives CDR1 MNHEY, CDR2 SVGAGI.

CDR3 sequence (DNA): TGTGCCAGCAGTTTACCCCGGACAGGGGGCTTGTTTAGCTATGGCTACACCTTC. Amino acids: CASSLPRTGGLFSYGYTF. The chain employs TRBV28 and TRBJ1-2, with TRBD1 matching 11 bases. Germline V gene data show CDR1 as MDHEN and CDR2 as SYDVKM. V dropped 2 bases and J dropped 4; count of bases not matched to a gene: 12. The CDR3 covers 18 residues.

The rearrangement joins TRBV6-5 to TRBJ1-2; TRBD1 matches at 8 bases. This CDR3 has 13 amino acids. Germline V gene lookup returns CDR1 MNHEY and CDR2 SVGAGI. Germline trimming cut 5 bases from V and 7 bases from J; bases unmatched to any gene: 6. CDR3 in amino acids: CASSITGGSGYTF. The CDR3 coding sequence is TGTGCCAGCAGTATAACAGGGGGGTCTGGCTACACCTTC.

The chain is built from TRBV4-1 and TRBJ2-5; TRBD2 might be the D (6 bases). The CDR3 consists of 14 residues. Per the germline V gene, CDR1 is MGHRA and CDR2 is YSYEKL. Trimming took 3 bases from V and 10 from J, leaving 18 bases between them. This CDR3 is CASSQATRARDQYF. Here the CDR3 DNA reads TGCGCCAGCAGCCAGGCGACTAGGGCAAGAGACCAGTACTTC.

Only one count was recorded for this clone. V and J are TRBV15 and TRBJ1-1, with 9 bases matching TRBD1. The CDR3 has 16 amino acids. Looked up from germline, CDR1 is LNHNV and CDR2 is YYDKDF (reference sequence). V shed 5 bases and J 3 bases; nucleotides not matched to a gene: 10. The CDR3, as DNA: TGTGCCACCAGCCCCCCTGGGGACAGGGCACACACTGAAGCTTTCTTT. Translation gives CATSPPGDRAHTEAFF.

This clone was seen a handful of times. The V call is TRBV30, the J call TRBJ1-2; D uncertain. CDR1 is GTSNPN, CDR2 SVGIG, per germline (reference sequence). This CDR3 spans 13 amino acids. Deletions cut 4 bases from V and 1 base from J, with 10 bases between. CDR3 bases: TGTGCCTGGACTATCGGGATTAACTATGGCTACACCTTC. It specifies CAWTIGINYGYTF.

The chain has TRBV5-6 and TRBJ1-3, with a weak D call TRBD1 (6 bases). CDR1 is SGHDT, CDR2 YYEEEE, per germline. V lost 3 bases, J lost 8 bases, and 15 bases lay in between. This CDR3 is built from 14 residues. CDR3 protein: CASSYGDNLDTIYF. CDR3 coding DNA: TGTGCCAGCAGCTATGGGGACAACCTGGACACCATATATTTT. The full variable domain, with the rest looked up from reference TRBV5-6 and TRBJ1-3, is DAGVTQSPTHLIKTRGQQVTLRCSPKSGHDTVSWYQQALGQGPQFIFQYYEEEERQRGNFPDRFSGHQFPNYSSELNVNALLLGDSALYLCASSYGDNLDTIYFGEGSWLTVV.

The chain recombines TRBV7-9 with TRBJ2-2; 9 bases fit TRBD1. The germline CDR1 and CDR2 sequences are SEHNR and FQNEAQ (reference sequence). The CDR3 sequence is 15 residues long. V lost 5 bases to trimming and J lost 7 bases; unmatched junction nucleotides: 8. The CDR3 protein is CASSGRDRAIGELFF. CDR3 bases: TGTGCCAGCAGCGGCCGGGACAGGGCGATCGGGGAGCTGTTTTTT.

The chain combines TRBV5-8 with TRBJ1-6; 7 nucleotides align to TRBD1. CDR1 and CDR2 from the germline V gene are SGHTS and YDEGEE. J gave up 4 bases and V 4 bases, and 14 bases lay outside the gene matches. The CDR3 is made up of 18 amino acids. The CDR3: CASSPTCDRELYNSPLHF. The CDR3 DNA reads as TGTGCCAGCAGCCCCACATGTGACAGGGAGCTTTATAATTCACCCCTCCACTTT. The complete variable domain, with remaining parts taken from reference TRBV5-8 and TRBJ1-6, reads EAGVTQSPTHLIKTRGQQATLRCSPISGHTSVYWYQQALGLGLQFLLWYDEGEERNRGNFPPRFSGRQFPNYSSELNVNALELEDSALYLCASSPTCDRELYNSPLHFGNGTRLTVT.

The chain recombines TRBV11-2 with TRBJ2-7; 8 bases line up with TRBD1. This CDR3 has 16 residues. The germline V gene has CDR1 SGHAT and CDR2 FQNNGV. Germline trimming cut 5 bases from V and 1 base from J; bases unmatched to any gene: 10. The CDR3 nucleotides are TGTGCCAGCAGCACATACCGGGACAGGAAGTCCTACGAGCAGTACTTC. Its protein product is CASSTYRDRKSYEQYF.

The genes are TRBV28 and TRBJ1-2; D perhaps matches TRBD1 (6 bases). CDR3 length equals 12 residues. The germline CDR1 and CDR2 sequences are MDHEN and SYDVKM. Trimming shortened V by 3 bases and J by 6 bases, and 8 bases separated the two germline ends. CDR3 amino acids: CASSLNRDGYTF. CDR3 DNA sequence: TGTGCCAGCAGTTTGAACAGGGATGGCTACACCTTC.